This T cell receptor beta chain stems from a study of blood T cell repertoires in COVID-19. Study-wide background: PBMCs, B-cell-depleted T cells, or T cells provided the cDNA or gDNA that made up the material.

Source study methods: Reference gene primer amplification yielded estimated nucleated cell counts. Clones were sequenced by immunoSEQ multiplex PCR, and TCRdb holds only the in-frame ones, with some missing. Clone size and the V and J calls come from that table; the DNA yielded D and trimming. The data hold some 150,000 clones, with roughly 80% observed a single time. Source material: peripheral blood. This receptor was taken from a human donor in a cohort sampled during active COVID-19.

The DNA for the CDR3 is TGTGCCAGCAGCCGGGGAACGGACACTGAAGCTTTCTTT. Translated: CASSRGTDTEAFF. The chain couples TRBV7-2 to TRBJ1-1; D uncertain. The CDR3 sequence is 13 residues long. Germline CDR1 SGHTA, CDR2 FQGNSA. Trimming took 5 bases from V and 3 from J, leaving 10 bases between them. The whole variable domain, filled in from reference TRBV7-2 and TRBJ1-1, reads GAGVSQSPSNKVTEKGKDVELRCDPISGHTALYWYRQSLGQGLEFLIYFQGNSAPDKSGLPSDRFSAERTGGSVSTLTIQRTQQEDSAVYLCASSRGTDTEAFFGQGTRLTVV.